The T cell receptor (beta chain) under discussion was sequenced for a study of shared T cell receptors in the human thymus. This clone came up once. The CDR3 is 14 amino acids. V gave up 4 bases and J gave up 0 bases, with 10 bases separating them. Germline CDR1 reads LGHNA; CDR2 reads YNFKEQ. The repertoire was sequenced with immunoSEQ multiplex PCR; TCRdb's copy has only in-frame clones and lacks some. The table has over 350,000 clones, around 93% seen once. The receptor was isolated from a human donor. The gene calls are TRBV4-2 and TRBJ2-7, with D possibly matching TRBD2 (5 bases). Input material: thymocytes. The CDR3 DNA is TGTGCCAGCAGCCCCGGGGTTAGCTCCTACGAGCAGTACTTC. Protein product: CASSPGVSSYEQYF.